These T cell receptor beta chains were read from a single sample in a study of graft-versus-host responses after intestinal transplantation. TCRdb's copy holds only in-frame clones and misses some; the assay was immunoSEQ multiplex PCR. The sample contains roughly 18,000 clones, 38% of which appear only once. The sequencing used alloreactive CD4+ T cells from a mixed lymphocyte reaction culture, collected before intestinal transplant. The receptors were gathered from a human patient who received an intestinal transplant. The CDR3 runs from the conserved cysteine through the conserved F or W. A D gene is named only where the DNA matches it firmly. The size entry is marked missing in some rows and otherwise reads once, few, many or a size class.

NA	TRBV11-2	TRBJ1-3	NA	TGTGCCAGCAGCCCTCGACAGTCGAGCTCTGGAAACACCATATATTTT	CASSPRQSSSGNTIYF
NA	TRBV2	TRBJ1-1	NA	TGTGCCAGCAGTGAGGGGACCCGACTCCCTCTCACGGCTTTCTTT	CASSEGTRLPLTAFF
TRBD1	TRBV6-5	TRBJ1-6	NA	TGTGCCAGCACTGCGGGACAGGCAAATTCACCCCTCCACTTT	CASTAGQANSPLHF
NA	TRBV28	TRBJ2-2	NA	TGTGCCAGCAAAAACCGGGGTGCCGGGGAGCTGTTTTTT	CASKNRGAGELFF
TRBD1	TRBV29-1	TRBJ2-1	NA	TGCAGCGTTGTTAACCCCCGGGACAGGTCCTACAATGAGCAGTTCTTC	CSVVNPRDRSYNEQFF
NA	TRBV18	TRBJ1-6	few	TGTGCCAGCTCACTGGCGGCGGCAGGGGTGAATTCACCCCTCCACTTT	CASSLAAAGVNSPLHF
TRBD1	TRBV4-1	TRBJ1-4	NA	TGCGCCAGCAGCCAACAATGGATACCCGGGACAGGGGCCGGTGGAGATGAAAAACTGTTTTTT	CASSQQWIPGTGAGGDEKLFF
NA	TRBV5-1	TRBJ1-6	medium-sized	TGCGCCAGCAGCTTGGGCAGGGTTGATTCACCCCTCCACTTT	CASSLGRVDSPLHF
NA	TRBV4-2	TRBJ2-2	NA	TGTGCCAGCAGCCAAGGGAGGGGGGGGACCTCGAACACCGGGGAGCTGTTTTTT	CASSQGRGGTSNTGELFF
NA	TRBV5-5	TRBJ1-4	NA	TGTGCCAGCAGCTTTTTGGACACACATAATGAAAAACTGTTTTTT	CASSFLDTHNEKLFF
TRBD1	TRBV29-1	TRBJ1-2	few	TGCAGCGTTGCCGGGACAGGCGACTATGGCTACACCTTC	CSVAGTGDYGYTF
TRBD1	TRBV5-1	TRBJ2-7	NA	TGCGCCAGCAGCTTGGGGCATCCGGGACAGGGATCCTACGAGCAGTACTTC	CASSLGHPGQGSYEQYF
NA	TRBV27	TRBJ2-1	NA	TGTGCCAGCAGTCCGAGGACCATCCGGCGAAATGAGCAGTTCTTC	CASSPRTIRRNEQFF
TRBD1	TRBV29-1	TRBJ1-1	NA	TGCAGCGTTATGACAGGGGCAAGGAACACTGAAGCTTTCTTT	CSVMTGARNTEAFF
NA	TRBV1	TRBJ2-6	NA	TGCACCAGCAGTTTTTTCGGTTTGTGCACAAAGCGGGCCAACGTCCTGACTTTC	CTSSFFGLCTKRANVLTF
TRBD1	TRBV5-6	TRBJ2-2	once	TGTGCCAGCAGCTTGGGGATAAGTCGCAGGGGGAATGCCGGGGAGCTGTTTTTT	CASSLGISRRGNAGELFF
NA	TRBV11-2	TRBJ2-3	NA	TGTGCCAGCAGCTTAGACGGGTTGACAGATACGCAGTATTTT	CASSLDGLTDTQYF
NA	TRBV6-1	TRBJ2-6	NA	TGTGCCAGCAGTATAACAGGGTTAAGAAACGTCCTGACTTTC	CASSITGLRNVLTF
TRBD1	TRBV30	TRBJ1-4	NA	TGTGCCTGGAGTATACAGGGGGAAAAACTGTTTTTT	CAWSIQGEKLFF
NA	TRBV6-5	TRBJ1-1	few	TGTGCCAGCAGTCCCCTCTATAGCGCTGAAGCTTTCTTT	CASSPLYSAEAFF
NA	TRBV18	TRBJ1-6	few	TGTGCCAGCTCAAACAGGGAAGGTAATTCACCCCTCCACTTT	CASSNREGNSPLHF
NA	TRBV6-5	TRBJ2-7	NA	TGTGCCAGCAGTTATGCGGGCTCCTACGAGCAGTACTTC	CASSYAGSYEQYF
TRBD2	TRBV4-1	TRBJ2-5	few	TGCGCCAGCAGCCAGGGCCGGTGGGAGGGAGCCATCCAAGAGACCCAGTACTTC	CASSQGRWEGAIQETQYF
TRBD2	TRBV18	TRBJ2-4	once	TGTGCCAGCTCACCAAGGTCCCTAGCGGGGGGTATAGCCAAAAACATTCAGTACTTC	CASSPRSLAGGIAKNIQYF
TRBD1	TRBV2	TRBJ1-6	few	TGTGCCAGCAATGGACAGGGTTATTCACCCCTCCACTTT	CASNGQGYSPLHF
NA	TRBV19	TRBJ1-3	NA	TGTGCCAGTAGTATCGGGTCAGAGCCTTCTGGAAACACCATATATTTT	CASSIGSEPSGNTIYF
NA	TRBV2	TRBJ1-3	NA	TGTGCCAGCAGTGAAGGTGTACGGCCGTCTGGAAACACCATATATTTT	CASSEGVRPSGNTIYF
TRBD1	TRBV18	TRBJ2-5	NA	TGTGCCAGCTCACCAGACAGGGCGGAGACCCAGTACTTC	CASSPDRAETQYF
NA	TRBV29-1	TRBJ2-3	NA	TGCAGCGTTGAAGTCTGGGCGGGCGGCGGCACAGATACGCAGTATTTT	CSVEVWAGGGTDTQYF
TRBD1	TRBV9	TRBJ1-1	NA	TGTGCCAGCAGCGTGGGACAGTCGTTGAACACTGAAGCTTTCTTT	CASSVGQSLNTEAFF
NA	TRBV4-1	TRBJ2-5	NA	TGCGCCAGCAGCCAAGATTCGGATCAAGAGACCCAGTACTTC	CASSQDSDQETQYF
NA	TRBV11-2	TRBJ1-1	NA	TGTGCCAGCAGCTTATTCGGGGTTCGGAACACTGAAGCTTTCTTT	CASSLFGVRNTEAFF
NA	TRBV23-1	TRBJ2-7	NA	TGCGCCAGCAGTCTTGTGAGGGGCAGGATCTCCTACGAGCAGTACTTC	CASSLVRGRISYEQYF
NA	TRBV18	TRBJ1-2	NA	TGTGCCAGCTCACCGCGCGAGGGCAGGGCGAACTATGGCTACACCTTC	CASSPREGRANYGYTF
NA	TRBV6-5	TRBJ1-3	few	TGTGCCAGCGGGCGGAAGACATCTGGAAACACCATATATTTT	CASGRKTSGNTIYF
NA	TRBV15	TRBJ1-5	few	TGTGCCACCAGCAGCCACTATTGGGTGTATTTAGACAGTAATCCGTCTCAGCCCCAGCATTTT	CATSSHYWVYLDSNPSQPQHF
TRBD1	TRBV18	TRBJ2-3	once	TGTGCCAGCTCACTGCGGACAGGGGTAAGCACAGATACGCAGTATTTT	CASSLRTGVSTDTQYF
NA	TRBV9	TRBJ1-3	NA	TGTGCCAGCAGCGTAGCGCCTTCCAGGGCGGGGGGAAACACCATATATTTT	CASSVAPSRAGGNTIYF
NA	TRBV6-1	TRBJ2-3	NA	TGTGCCAGCAGTGAAGCGGGGAGGTCAGATACGCAGTATTTT	CASSEAGRSDTQYF
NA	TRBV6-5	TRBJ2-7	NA	NA	CASSSSAARVHEQYF
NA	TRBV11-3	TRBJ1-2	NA	TGTGCCAGCAGCAAAGATCGGGGGGGAATTAACTATGGCTACACCTTC	CASSKDRGGINYGYTF
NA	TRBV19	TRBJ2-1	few	TGTGCCAGTAGTATAGGAGGAGGGTGGAATGAGCAGTTCTTC	CASSIGGGWNEQFF
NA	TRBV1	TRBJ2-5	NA	TGCACCAGCAGCCATGATAGCGGGGGCCTGCAAGAGACCCAGTACTTC	CTSSHDSGGLQETQYF